The rows below give T cell receptor beta chains drawn from one sample of a study of T cell responses to AZD1222 COVID-19 vaccine. The method was immunoSEQ multiplex PCR; TCRdb's version includes in-frame clones alone and lacks a portion of them. The top ten clones hold around 20% of a sample with 50,000 to 85,000 clones, approximately 79% of them seen once. The sequenced sample was peripheral blood, obtained on day 0 of MenACWY control vaccination. These receptors were obtained from an adult in good health. The CDR3 runs from the conserved cysteine through the conserved F or W. A D gene is named only where the DNA matches it firmly. Clone size is shown for a subset of rows, as once, few, many or a class of expanded clone.

clone_size d_call j_call v_call cdr3_aa cdr3_nt
NA NA TRBJ2-5 TRBV30 CAWSVEALGSGETQYF TGTGCCTGGAGTGTAGAGGCTCTCGGATCGGGAGAGACCCAGTACTTC
NA NA TRBJ1-1 TRBV12-3/TRBV12-4 CASSLNSREAFF TGTGCCAGCAGTTTAAACAGTCGTGAAGCTTTCTTT
NA NA TRBJ1-5 TRBV18 CASSPDKNQPQHF TGTGCCAGCTCACCAGACAAAAATCAGCCCCAGCATTTT
NA TRBD2 TRBJ2-7 TRBV4-1 CASSPGLLAGPGEQYF TGCGCCAGCAGCCCCGGACTACTAGCGGGGCCGGGCGAGCAGTACTTC
NA TRBD1 TRBJ1-1 TRBV24-1 CATSFWEQGGLYDDTEAFF TGTGCCACCAGTTTTTGGGAACAGGGGGGCCTGTATGATGACACTGAAGCTTTCTTT
NA TRBD1 TRBJ2-7 TRBV30 CAWRGQGGFYEQYF TGTGCCTGGAGAGGACAGGGTGGATTCTACGAGCAGTACTTC
NA NA TRBJ1-1 TRBV4-1 CASSQEAPGNTEAFF TGCGCCAGCAGCCAAGAGGCGCCAGGGAACACTGAAGCTTTCTTT
NA NA TRBJ2-3 TRBV13 CASSLKGTDTQYF TGTGCCAGCAGCTTGAAGGGCACAGATACGCAGTATTTT
NA NA TRBJ2-2 TRBV28 CASSWATGELFF TGTGCCAGCAGTTGGGCGACCGGGGAGCTGTTTTTT
NA NA TRBJ1-4 TRBV5-6 CASSKDRGEKLFF TGTGCCAGCAGCAAGGACAGAGGGGAAAAACTGTTTTTT
NA TRBD2 TRBJ2-5 TRBV11-2 CASSLDWTSGGQETQYF TGTGCCAGCAGCTTAGATTGGACTAGCGGGGGCCAAGAGACCCAGTACTTC
NA NA TRBJ1-1 TRBV5-4 CASSLVGVNTEAFF TGTGCCAGCAGCTTGGTGGGGGTCAACACTGAAGCTTTCTTT
NA NA TRBJ2-1 TRBV5-1 CASSLGSSRSYNEQFF TGCGCCAGCAGCTTGGGTTCCTCCCGCTCCTACAATGAGCAGTTCTTC
NA TRBD2 TRBJ2-1 TRBV9 CASTRGVAVEGSYNEQFF TGTGCCAGCACACGGGGGGTAGCGGTTGAGGGCTCCTACAATGAGCAGTTCTTC
NA NA TRBJ2-2 TRBV15 CATSREEVTGELFF TGTGCCACCAGCAGAGAGGAGGTCACCGGGGAGCTGTTTTTT
NA NA TRBJ1-1 TRBV7-9 CASSFGNTEAFF TGTGCCAGCAGCTTCGGGAACACTGAAGCTTTCTTT
NA TRBD1 TRBJ1-6 TRBV18 CASSQDRVNSPLHF TGTGCCAGCTCACAGGACAGGGTCAATTCACCCCTCCACTTT
NA NA TRBJ2-7 TRBV30 CAWKRRTHYEQYF TGTGCCTGGAAAAGAAGAACCCACTACGAGCAGTACTTC
NA NA TRBJ2-5 TRBV5-1 CASSARSMETQYF TGCGCCAGCAGCGCCCGGAGTATGGAGACCCAGTACTTC
NA TRBD1 TRBJ1-5 TRBV11-2 CASSDGTGPNQPQHF TGTGCCAGCAGCGACGGGACAGGCCCCAATCAGCCCCAGCATTTT
NA TRBD1 TRBJ2-1 TRBV5-4 CASSPDRDSREQFF TGTGCCAGCAGCCCCGACAGGGATTCGCGGGAGCAGTTCTTC
NA NA TRBJ1-2 TRBV13 CASSLGGVRGYGYTF TGTGCCAGCAGCTTAGGTGGGGTCCGCGGCTATGGCTACACCTTC
NA TRBD2 TRBJ2-1 TRBV28 CASTPAGSDRDEQFF TGTGCCAGCACTCCAGCGGGGTCCGATCGCGATGAGCAGTTCTTC
NA NA TRBJ1-1 TRBV11-2 CASSPGGAGSNTEAFF TGTGCCAGCAGCCCGGGGGGGGCAGGTTCTAACACTGAAGCTTTCTTT
NA NA TRBJ1-5 TRBV19 CASSMGRSSNQPQHF TGTGCCAGTAGTATGGGACGGTCAAGCAATCAGCCCCAGCATTTT
NA NA TRBJ2-5 TRBV10-3 CAISESGVETQYF TGTGCCATCAGTGAGTCTGGGGTAGAGACCCAGTACTTC
NA NA TRBJ2-7 TRBV9 CASSVGVEGEQYF TGTGCCAGCAGCGTCGGGGTAGAGGGCGAGCAGTACTTC
NA NA TRBJ1-2 TRBV19 CASSPQGMVYGYTF TGTGCCAGTAGTCCTCAGGGTATGGTCTATGGCTACACCTTC
NA NA TRBJ1-5 TRBV28 CASSPRQTVGRDSNQPQHF TGTGCCAGCAGTCCCCGACAGACAGTTGGGAGGGATAGCAATCAGCCCCAGCATTTT
NA TRBD1 TRBJ1-3 TRBV5-6 CASSPGTVTTGNTIYF TGTGCCAGCAGCCCCGGGACAGTAACAACTGGAAACACCATATATTTT
NA NA TRBJ2-1 TRBV29-1 CSVEGYNEQFF TGCAGCGTTGAGGGGTACAATGAGCAGTTCTTC
NA NA TRBJ2-1 TRBV18 CASSPSTARFSYNEQFF TGTGCCAGCTCACCTTCTACCGCGAGGTTCTCCTACAATGAGCAGTTCTTC
NA NA TRBJ1-1 TRBV4-3 CASSQEYGLMNTEAFF TGCGCCAGCAGCCAAGAATACGGTTTAATGAACACTGAAGCTTTCTTT
NA NA TRBJ1-6 TRBV5-4 CASSLWAGNSPLHF TGTGCCAGCAGCCTATGGGCGGGTAATTCACCCCTCCACTTT
NA NA TRBJ1-6 TRBV7-2 CASSFQGIRSPLHF TGTGCCAGCAGCTTTCAGGGGATCAGATCACCCCTCCACTTT
NA TRBD1 TRBJ1-2 TRBV28 CASSLPGGYGYTF TGTGCCAGCAGTTTACCAGGGGGCTATGGCTACACCTTC
NA NA TRBJ1-3 TRBV15 CATSRALGTHSGNTIYF TGTGCCACCAGCAGAGCCTTAGGGACCCACTCTGGAAACACCATATATTTT
few NA TRBJ2-2 TRBV5-1 CASSLQLDGGELFF TGCGCCAGCAGCTTGCAACTAGATGGCGGGGAGCTGTTTTTT
NA NA TRBJ1-1 TRBV29-1 CSVVGYTEAFF TGCAGCGTTGTTGGGTACACTGAAGCTTTCTTT
NA NA TRBJ1-5 TRBV6-1 CASSEREDQPQHF TGTGCCAGCAGTGAAAGGGAGGATCAGCCCCAGCATTTT
NA NA TRBJ1-5 TRBV18 CASSGTDNQPQHF TGTGCCAGCTCAGGGACGGACAATCAGCCCCAGCATTTT
NA NA TRBJ2-1 TRBV6-5 CASSPPTGNEQFF TGTGCCAGCAGTCCCCCCACGGGCAATGAGCAGTTCTTC